The clone carrying this T cell receptor (beta chain) was counted between two and nine times. This sample stems from a study of T cells in Graves' hyperthyroidism and ophthalmopathy. RNA transcripts provided the source from which TCR beta CDR3 regions were amplified. HTBI primers drove first-round RT-PCR of the TCR CDR3. TCRdb independently ran MiXCR on the multiplex PCR reads; one entry per CDR3 protein. Of about 570,000 distinct CDR3 sequences in the sample, approximately 44% were seen once. Diagnosis relied on clinical symptoms, serum thyroxine and TRAb, thyroid ultrasound and orbital computed tomography. The trim removed 5 bases at V and 2 bases at J, leaving 3 bases unmatched. Germline CDR1 SGHVS, CDR2 FQNEAQ. This CDR3 spans 15 amino acids.

Sequenced material: peripheral blood or thyroid tissue (not recorded which). The TCR originated in an adult woman with Graves' disease, either hyperthyroidism or ophthalmopathy (not recorded which). The chain employs TRBV7-8 and TRBJ1-6, with 7 bases fitting TRBD1. The CDR3 here is CASSMTGPYNSPLHF. The CDR3, as DNA: TGTGCCAGCAGCATGACAGGGCCCTATAATTCACCCCTCCACTTT.